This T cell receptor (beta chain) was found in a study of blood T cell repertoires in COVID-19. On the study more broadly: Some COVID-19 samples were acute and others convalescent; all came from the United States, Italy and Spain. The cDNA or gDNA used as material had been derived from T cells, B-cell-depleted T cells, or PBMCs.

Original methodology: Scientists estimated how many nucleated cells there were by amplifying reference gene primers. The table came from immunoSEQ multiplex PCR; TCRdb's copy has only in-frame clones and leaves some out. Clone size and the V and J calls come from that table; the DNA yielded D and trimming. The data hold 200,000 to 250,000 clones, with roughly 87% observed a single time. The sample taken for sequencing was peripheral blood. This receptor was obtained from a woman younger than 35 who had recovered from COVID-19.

The CDR3 DNA is TGCGCCAGCAGCTTGACGGGACAGGGCCTCTACGAGCAGTACTTC. This sequence encodes CASSLTGQGLYEQYF. The chain links TRBV5-1 to TRBJ2-7; 9 bases line up with TRBD1. V lost 1 base to trimming and J lost 3 bases; unmatched junction nucleotides: 5. There are 15 residues in the CDR3. CDR1 and CDR2 (germline): SGHRS, YFSETQ.